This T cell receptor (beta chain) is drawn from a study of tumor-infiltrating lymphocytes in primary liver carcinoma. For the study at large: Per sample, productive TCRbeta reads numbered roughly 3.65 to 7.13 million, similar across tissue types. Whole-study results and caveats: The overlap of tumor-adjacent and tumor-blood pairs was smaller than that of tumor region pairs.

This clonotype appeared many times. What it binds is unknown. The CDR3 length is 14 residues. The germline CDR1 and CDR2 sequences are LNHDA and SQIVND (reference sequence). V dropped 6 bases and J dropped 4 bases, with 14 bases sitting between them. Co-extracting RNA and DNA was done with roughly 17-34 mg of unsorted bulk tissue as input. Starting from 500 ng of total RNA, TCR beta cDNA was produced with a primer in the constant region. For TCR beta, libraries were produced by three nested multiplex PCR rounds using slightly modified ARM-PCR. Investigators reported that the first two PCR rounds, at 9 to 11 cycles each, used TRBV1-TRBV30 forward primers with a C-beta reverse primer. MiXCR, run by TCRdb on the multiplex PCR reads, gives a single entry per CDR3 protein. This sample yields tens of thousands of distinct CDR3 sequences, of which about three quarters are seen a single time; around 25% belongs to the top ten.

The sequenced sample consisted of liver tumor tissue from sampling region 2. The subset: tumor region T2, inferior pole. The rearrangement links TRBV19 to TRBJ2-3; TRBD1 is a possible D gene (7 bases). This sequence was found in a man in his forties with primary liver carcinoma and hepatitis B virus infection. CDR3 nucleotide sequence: TGTGCCAGTAGACCTCAGGGGGGCGCAGATACGCAGTATTTT. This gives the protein CASRPQGGADTQYF.